The 7 T cell receptor beta chains in this list originate from one sample, sequenced in a study of T cell changes during pregnancy in multiple sclerosis (dated by TCRdb to about 2019). The library was prepared using the immunoSEQ multiplex PCR assay. What TCRdb holds here is the immuneACCESS table cut down to in-frame rearrangements. Part of the clones is not present; checked against another copy, under half of the missing clones reflect an unresolved V gene, and the others are unexplained. This sample comprises 32,000 or so clones, about 90% of them detected only once. The ten top clones hold around 2.7% of the sample. This sample comprised CD4+ T cells from peripheral blood mononuclear cells, obtained in the third trimester of pregnancy. Receptors were obtained from a female donor in good health, enrolled as a control in a pregnancy study.

The chain combines TRBV27 with TRBJ2-7; no firm D call. Trimming took off 1 base at V and 5 bases at J, with 9 bases between the two ends. Per the germline V gene, CDR1 is MNHEY and CDR2 is SMNVEV (reference sequence). This CDR3 has 13 residues. The CDR3 nucleotides are TGTGCCAGCAGTTTATACCAGTATAACGAGCAGTACTTC. Its protein is CASSLYQYNEQYF.

This clone has just a few counts. This chain uses TRBV28 with TRBJ2-1; 12 nucleotides match TRBD2. V lost 6 bases to trimming and J lost 2 bases; unmatched junction nucleotides: 5. Germline CDR1 reads MDHEN; CDR2 reads SYDVKM. There are 16 residues in the CDR3. The CDR3 sequence: CASRRLAGDAYNEQFF. For the CDR3, the DNA is TGTGCCAGCAGAAGACTAGCGGGAGACGCCTACAATGAGCAGTTCTTC.

This chain joins TRBV27 and TRBJ1-5; D may be TRBD1 (6 bases). The CDR3 spans 14 residues. The germline V and J ends were trimmed by 3 bases and 3 bases, with 9 bases remaining between them. CDR1 and CDR2 from the germline V gene are MNHEY and SMNVEV (reference sequence). The DNA for the CDR3 is TGTGCCAGCAGTTTGACAGGATCCAATCAGCCCCAGCATTTT. Its translation is CASSLTGSNQPQHF.

The V and J genes are TRBV2 and TRBJ1-2; D unclear. V gave up 4 bases and J gave up 8 bases, with 11 bases separating them. CDR3 length equals 12 residues. Germline V lookup: CDR1 SNHLY, CDR2 FYNNEI. The CDR3 region is CASSAARRGYTF. The DNA of the CDR3 is TGTGCCAGCAGTGCTGCCCGGCGGGGCTACACCTTC.

V gene TRBV5-1 combines with J gene TRBJ2-3, with D unresolved. Trimming took 1 base from V and 0 from J, leaving 12 bases between them. The germline V gene has CDR1 SGHRS and CDR2 YFSETQ. The CDR3 is 16 amino acids. For the CDR3, the DNA is TGCGCCAGCAGCTTGCGGTATCAAACTAGCACAGATACGCAGTATTTT. This gives the protein CASSLRYQTSTDTQYF.

This clone has a single count. The CDR3 loop is CASSSGPGSSPLHF. As DNA, the CDR3 is TGCGCCAGCAGCTCGGGGCCCGGGAGTTCACCCCTCCACTTT. V and J are TRBV5-1 and TRBJ1-6; D may be TRBD1 (5 bases). V lost 3 bases to trimming and J lost 9 bases, with 13 bases between them. The germline gives CDR1 SGHRS, CDR2 YFSETQ. The CDR3 consists of 14 residues.

This chain uses TRBV7-6 with TRBJ2-5; 14 positions agree with TRBD2. The length of the CDR3 is 20 residues. Looked up from germline, CDR1 is SGHVS and CDR2 is FNYEAQ. V lost 5 bases, J lost 4 bases, and 18 bases stayed unmatched. The DNA of the CDR3 is TGTGCCAGCAGCAAAAGAATCCTGGGACTAGCGGGGGCAAGGGGAGAGACCCAGTACTTC. Amino acid sequence: CASSKRILGLAGARGETQYF.